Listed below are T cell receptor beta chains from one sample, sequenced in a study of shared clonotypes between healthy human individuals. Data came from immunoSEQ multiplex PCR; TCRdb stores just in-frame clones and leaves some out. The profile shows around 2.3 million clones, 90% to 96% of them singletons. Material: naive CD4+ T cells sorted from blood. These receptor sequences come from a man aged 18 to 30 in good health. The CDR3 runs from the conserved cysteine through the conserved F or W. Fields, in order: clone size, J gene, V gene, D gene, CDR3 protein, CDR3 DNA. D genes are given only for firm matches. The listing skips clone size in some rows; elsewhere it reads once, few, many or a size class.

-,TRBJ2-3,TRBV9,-,CASSFSYQDTQYF,TGTGCCAGCAGCTTCAGCTATCAAGATACGCAGTATTTT
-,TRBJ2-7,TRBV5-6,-,CASILTGGAYEQYF,TGTGCCAGCATTCTGACGGGCGGTGCCTACGAGCAGTACTTC
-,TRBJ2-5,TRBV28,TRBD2,CASSLRGRGRGQETQYF,TGTGCCAGCAGTTTAAGGGGCCGCGGGAGGGGGCAAGAGACCCAGTACTTC
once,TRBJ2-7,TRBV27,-,CASSGSGATEQYF,TGTGCCAGCTCCGGGTCGGGGGCAACTGAGCAGTACTTC
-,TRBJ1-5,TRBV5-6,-,CASSLRLAASNQPQHF,TGTGCCAGCAGCCTACGACTCGCAGCATCTAATCAGCCCCAGCATTTT
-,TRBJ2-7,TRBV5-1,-,CASSLAGGQISYEQYF,TGCGCCAGCAGCTTGGCGGGGGGACAGATCTCCTACGAGCAGTACTTC
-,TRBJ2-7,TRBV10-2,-,CASSRTSSSYEQYF,TGCGCCAGCTCAAGGACTTCTAGCTCCTACGAGCAGTACTTC
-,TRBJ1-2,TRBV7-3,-,CASSSDPWDYGYTF,TGTGCCAGCAGCTCTGACCCGTGGGACTATGGCTACACCTTC
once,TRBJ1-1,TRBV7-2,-,CASSLTLGSTEAFF,TGTGCCAGCAGCTTAACACTGGGGAGTACTGAAGCTTTCTTT
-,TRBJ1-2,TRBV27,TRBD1,CASSLKGQGSLNYGYTF,TGTGCCAGCAGTTTAAAGGGACAGGGGTCCTTAAACTATGGCTACACCTTC
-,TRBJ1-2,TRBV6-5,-,CASNSNAGGGYTF,TGTGCCAGCAATTCCAACGCTGGTGGCGGCTACACCTTC
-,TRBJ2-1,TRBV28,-,CASSQGPRRNEQFF,TGTGCCAGCAGCCAAGGGCCGAGGAGGAATGAGCAGTTCTTC